The clone carrying this TCR beta chain has only a few counts. Germline V gene lookup returns CDR1 SQVTM and CDR2 ANQGSEA. Trimming stripped 5 bases from V and 11 bases from J, with 15 bases between. CDR3 length: 11 amino acids. TCRdb analysed the 5' RACE reads with MiXCR anew, one entry per CDR3 protein. The sample lists roughly 240,000 distinct CDR3 sequences, around 15% occurring once. These data belong to a study of T-cell memory formation after mild COVID-19. The sample taken for sequencing was PBMCs or a T cell subset sorted from them (not recorded which). This TCR came from a man younger than 30 who had mild COVID-19 (a few samples of this study predate the infection). Cell type and time point are not known. This chain joins TRBV29-1 and TRBJ1-1; tentatively, D is TRBD1 (6 bases). The chain's CDR3 is CSVWRTVDAFF. In nucleotides, the CDR3 is TGCAGCGTTTGGAGGACAGTAGACGCTTTCTTT.